The 15 T cell receptor beta chains reported below all come from one sample, sequenced in a study of blood T cell repertoires in COVID-19 (TCRdb year 2020). The method was the immunoSEQ multiplex PCR assay. TCRdb retrieved this table from immuneACCESS and kept in-frame rearrangements only. Not all clones are present; in checked studies, unresolved V genes account for under half, and no reason is known for the remainder. The sample has 120,000 to 150,000 clones on record, 80% of them singletons. Jointly, the top ten make up 5% of the sample. The sequencing input was peripheral blood. Receptors originate from a woman aged 50 to 60 with acute or convalescent COVID-19.

V and J are TRBV27 and TRBJ2-7; D is possibly TRBD1 (6 bases). The V end lost 6 bases, the J end lost 3 bases, and 15 bases lay between the germline ends. The germline CDR1 and CDR2 sequences are MNHEY and SMNVEV (reference sequence). The CDR3 has 14 amino acids. The CDR3 bases are TGTGCCAGCAGGCCCGGGACAAATCACTACGAGCAGTACTTC. Amino acid sequence: CASRPGTNHYEQYF.

The chain is built from TRBV27 and TRBJ2-7; possibly TRBD2 for D (5 bases). The ends were cut back, 4 bases at V and 4 bases at J, with 23 bases in the middle. This CDR3 has 17 amino acids. The germline gives CDR1 MNHEY, CDR2 SMNVEV (reference sequence). The CDR3 sequence: CASSSYWTGEGKYEQYF. CDR3 sequence (DNA): TGTGCCAGCAGTTCTTATTGGACTGGCGAGGGAAAATACGAGCAGTACTTC.

V is TRBV6-5 and J is TRBJ1-6; 7 positions agree with TRBD1. Unmatched junction bases numbered 4, after V lost 6 bases and J lost 5 bases. This CDR3 region has 14 residues. Germline V lookup: CDR1 MNHEY, CDR2 SVGAGI. CDR3 residues: CASSRTGNNSPLHF. DNA of the CDR3: TGTGCCAGCAGCCGGACAGGAAATAATTCACCCCTCCACTTT.

This clone has a handful of counts. This rearrangement joins TRBV4-3 to TRBJ1-4; D gene unclear. From germline, CDR1 is LGHNA and CDR2 YSLEER. There are 14 residues in the CDR3. The V end lost 5 bases, the J end lost 8 bases, and 15 bases lay between the germline ends. The chain's CDR3 is CASSIAARTEKLFF. The CDR3 DNA reads as TGCGCCAGCAGCATAGCGGCACGGACGGAAAAACTGTTTTTT.

This rearrangement joins TRBV4-2 to TRBJ1-4; 7 bases are shared with TRBD1. V dropped 1 base and J dropped 2; count of bases not matched to a gene: 4. This CDR3 region has 16 residues. The germline CDR1 and CDR2 sequences are LGHNA and YNFKEQ. CDR3 loop: CASSQGDRVTNEKLFF. DNA of the CDR3: TGTGCCAGCAGCCAAGGAGACAGGGTGACTAATGAAAAACTGTTTTTT.

V is TRBV19 and J is TRBJ2-3; the D is unclear. The germline CDR1 and CDR2 sequences are LNHDA and SQIVND (reference sequence). Trimming removed 8 bases from V and 4 bases from J, with 10 bases in between. This CDR3 spans 12 amino acids. The CDR3 sequence: CASARLADTQYF. CDR3 nucleotide sequence: TGTGCCAGTGCTCGACTTGCAGATACGCAGTATTTT.

V gene TRBV5-8 combines with J gene TRBJ2-5; D possibly corresponds to TRBD1 (5 bases). Trimming cost V 0 bases and J 6 bases, with 15 bases left between them. The CDR3 has 15 amino acids. Germline assignment: CDR1 SGHTS and CDR2 YDEGEE. CDR3: CASSLDIFKGKTQYF. Here the CDR3 DNA reads TGTGCCAGCAGCTTGGATATATTTAAGGGGAAGACCCAGTACTTC.

The DNA for the CDR3 is TGCAGCGTCGATACTACAGGGGCGCGCGGCTACACCTTC. This sequence encodes CSVDTTGARGYTF. The V gene is TRBV29-1, the J gene TRBJ1-2, with TRBD1 matching 7 bases. Trimming took 6 bases from V and 8 from J; bases not matched to a gene: 12. The CDR3 is 13 residues long. From germline, CDR1 is SQVTM and CDR2 ANQGSEA.

This clone was detected only once. J is TRBJ1-1 and V is TRBV21-1. TRBV21-1 represents a pseudogene. The CDR3 runs to 15 residues. In nucleotides, the CDR3 is TGTGCCAGCAGCAATAGAACGGAGGTTTGCACTGAAGCTTTCTTT. Translating gives CASSNRTEVCTEAFF.

The count of this clone is one. This chain links TRBV7-9 with TRBJ1-1, with D uncertain. V was trimmed by 1 base and J by 1 base, leaving 7 bases between them. Per the germline V gene, CDR1 is SEHNR and CDR2 is FQNEAQ (reference sequence). The CDR3 length is 14 residues. CDR3 nucleotide sequence: TGTGCCAGCAGCTTAGTGGGCAGGAACACTGAAGCTTTCTTT. It encodes CASSLVGRNTEAFF.

J is TRBJ1-4 and V is TRBV28; tentative D call: TRBD1 (5 bases). The CDR3 length is 14 residues. Between the trimmed V and J ends, which lost 11 bases and 4 bases, there was a span of 17 bases. Germline V gene lookup returns CDR1 MDHEN and CDR2 SYDVKM. The DNA for the CDR3 is TGTGCCGGGGGACTTAGTGGTAATAATGAAAAACTGTTTTTT. Translated: CAGGLSGNNEKLFF. The full variable domain, completed using reference TRBV28 and TRBJ1-4, is DVKVTQSSRYLVKRTGEKVFLECVQDMDHENMFWYRQDPGLGLRLIYFSYDVKMKEKGDIPEGYSVSREKKERFSLILESASTNQTSMYLCAGGLSGNNEKLFFGSGTQLSVL.

The chain combines TRBV2 with TRBJ1-1; D is uncertain. Germline CDR1 reads SNHLY; CDR2 reads FYNNEI. CDR3 size: 15 residues. The V and J ends lost 1 base and 0 bases respectively, with 9 bases between them. CDR3 in DNA: TGTGCCAGCAGTGAAGTTGGAGATTTGAACACTGAAGCTTTCTTT. Its protein product is CASSEVGDLNTEAFF.

This clone has only a few counts. The V gene is TRBV6-5, the J gene TRBJ2-7; TRBD2 matches 10 bases. Per the germline V gene, CDR1 is MNHEY and CDR2 is SVGAGI. The trim removed 6 bases at V and 6 bases at J, leaving 8 bases unmatched. The CDR3 sequence is 14 residues long. CDR3 sequence: CASSGLAAGSEQYF. The CDR3 DNA follows: TGTGCCAGCAGCGGACTAGCGGCCGGAAGCGAGCAGTACTTC.

The V gene is TRBV7-9, the J gene TRBJ2-7, with D unresolved. The CDR3 has 12 residues. V gave up 8 bases and J gave up 4 bases, with 12 bases separating them. CDR1 is SEHNR and CDR2 is FQNEAQ in the germline V gene (reference sequence). Written as DNA, the CDR3 is TGTGCCAGCGAGGAGAACCTATACGAGCAGTACTTC. It specifies CASEENLYEQYF.

The rearrangement links TRBV28 to TRBJ1-2; D gene ambiguous. V gave up 7 bases and J gave up 4 bases, with 10 bases separating them. Per germline, CDR1 MDHEN and CDR2 SYDVKM. This CDR3 contains 12 residues. CDR3 loop: CASTGDRYGYTF. The CDR3 DNA follows: TGTGCCAGCACCGGGGATCGCTATGGCTACACCTTC.